This T cell receptor (beta chain) stems from a study of cytomegalovirus exposure and HLA in healthy donors. General observations from the study: Rarity characterized most TCR sequences, yet some public TCRs appeared in many donors. Near-uniform donor sequencing depth was presumed by presence/absence analyses.

Points on this clone: What it binds is unknown.

The study ran its PCR with 60 Vbeta and 13 Jbeta primers. The authors' processing: In a later analysis, around 10 million of 60 million to 80 million unique beta chains occurred in at least two donors. The table came from immunoSEQ multiplex PCR; TCRdb's copy has only in-frame clones and leaves some out. Clone size and V and J calls were adopted from that table, with D and trimming inferred from the DNA. Altogether 130,000 to 150,000 clones are present, around 79% being singletons, with the ten largest covering under 3%. V gave up 0 bases and J gave up 1 base; unmatched junction bases: 4. This CDR3 comprises 16 residues. Germline CDR1 is SGHRS and CDR2 is YFSETQ.

What was sequenced was PBMCs. The sequence came from a man aged 35-49 years in good health and CMV-seropositive. The chain combines TRBV5-1 with TRBJ2-5, with TRBD2 identical over 9 bases. The CDR3 sequence: CASSLGLAAAQETQYF. The CDR3 coding sequence is TGCGCCAGCAGCTTGGGACTAGCGGCCGCCCAAGAGACCCAGTACTTC.